The entry below gives a single TCR beta chain sequence along with its context. Measured with immunoSEQ multiplex PCR; TCRdb has only the in-frame clones, and not every one. The sample contains under 550,000 clones, 90% to 97% of which appear only once. This specimen comes from a study of shared clonotypes between healthy human individuals. This receptor was taken from a woman in her thirties in good health. The sequenced material came from naive CD4+ T cells sorted from blood. The subset is: CD45RA+ positively selected.

CDR3 in amino acids: CASSLAGTVGYTF. The CDR3 region has the DNA TGCGCCAGCAGCTTGGCCGGCACAGTCGGCTACACCTTC. The V and J genes are TRBV5-1 and TRBJ1-2; D is unclear. CDR1 is SGHRS, CDR2 YFSETQ, per germline. The CDR3 totals 13 residues. With 0 bases removed from V and 8 bases from J, the gap between germline ends came to 11 bases.